The next 5 T cell receptor beta chains were all read from a single sample in a study of vaccination and CD4 T cells after COVID-19. Indicated treatment: roughly 10-day PBMC culture with coronavirus spike peptide pools or control peptides (ViraFEST assay). No antigens are known for them. Researchers used the Oncomine TCR Beta short-read assay to sequence DNA from cultured CD4+ T cells. One entry per CDR3 protein, called by TCRdb with MiXCR from the PCR reads. The sample carries fewer than 15,000 distinct CDR3 sequences, around 70% recorded once. The sequencing input was CD4+ T cells from blood, cultured in vitro. Receptors were obtained from a human donor who had recovered from COVID-19.

This rearrangement joins TRBV30 to TRBJ2-3, with 7 bases lining up with TRBD1. This CDR3 is built from 14 residues. Germline lookup yields CDR1 GTSNPN and CDR2 SVGIG (reference sequence). The trim removed 2 bases at V and 2 bases at J, leaving 4 bases unmatched. CDR3 in amino acids: CAWSHGTATDTQYF. For the CDR3, the DNA is TGTGCCTGGAGTCACGGGACAGCCACAGATACGCAGTATTTT.

CDR3 amino acids: CASSLGSGQAFEAFF. DNA for the CDR3: TGTGCCAGCAGCTTAGGCTCTGGACAGGCCTTTGAAGCTTTCTTT. J is TRBJ1-1 and V is TRBV7-2, with 7 bases lining up with TRBD1. Unmatched junction bases numbered 9, after V lost 1 base and J lost 7 bases. Germline V lookup: CDR1 SGHTA, CDR2 FQGNSA. This CDR3 comprises 15 residues. Drawing the rest from reference TRBV7-2 and TRBJ1-1, the complete variable domain is GAGVSQSPSNKVTEKGKDVELRCDPISGHTALYWYRQSLGQGLEFLIYFQGNSAPDKSGLPSDRFSAERTGGSVSTLTIQRTQQEDSAVYLCASSLGSGQAFEAFFGQGTRLTVV.

The V call is TRBV19, the J call TRBJ1-2, with TRBD1 matching 7 bases. Per the germline V gene, CDR1 is LNHDA and CDR2 is SQIVND (reference sequence). The CDR3 totals 13 residues. Trimming cost V 8 bases and J 8 bases; bases outside gene matches: 11. CDR3 sequence (DNA): TGTGCCAGTGGTCCCCGACAGGGAGGCGGCTACACCTTC. Protein sequence: CASGPRQGGGYTF.

J is TRBJ1-2 and V is TRBV6-5, with 7 bases lining up with TRBD1. Germline assignment: CDR1 MNHEY and CDR2 SVGAGI. The CDR3 contains 15 residues. The ends lost 0 bases at V and 7 bases at J; junction bases unmatched: 8. In nucleotides, the CDR3 is TGTGCCAGCAGTTACTCGGGTAGGGGGCGCCTTGGCTACACCTTC. Its translation is CASSYSGRGRLGYTF.

This clonotype has a handful of counts. The chain carries TRBV20-1 and TRBJ1-5; D call uncertain. The CDR3 extends over 13 amino acids. V was trimmed by 1 base and J by 3 bases, leaving 7 bases between them. Germline V gene sequence: CDR1 DFQATT, CDR2 SNEGSKA (reference sequence). CDR3 in DNA: TGCAGTGCTAGAGGGCAGCCCAATCAGCCCCAGCATTTT. This gives the protein CSARGQPNQPQHF.